Each of the 32 T cell receptor beta chains below was sequenced from the same sample in a study of blood T cell repertoires in COVID-19. Clones were read by immunoSEQ multiplex PCR, and TCRdb kept only the in-frame ones, dropping some. The sample lists a few hundred thousand clones; about 85% were seen once. The material sequenced was PBMCs or T cells enriched from blood (not recorded which). These receptors came from a young woman who had recovered from COVID-19.

The chain is built from TRBV30 and TRBJ2-1, with 7 bases matching TRBD1. The CDR3 consists of 15 residues. Per germline, CDR1 GTSNPN and CDR2 SVGIG (reference sequence). The V segment lost 2 bases and the J segment 6 bases; nucleotides outside the gene matches: 10. CDR3 DNA sequence: TGTGCCTGGAGTCTTAGGGGACAGCTAGTCAATGAGCAGTTCTTC. Amino acids: CAWSLRGQLVNEQFF.

This rearrangement joins TRBV19 to TRBJ1-5, with D uncertain. Germline V gives CDR1 LNHDA, CDR2 SQIVND (reference sequence). V lost 3 bases and J lost 7, with 16 bases in between. The CDR3 is 15 amino acids. The CDR3 loop is CASSIGSGNRQPQHF. DNA for the CDR3: TGTGCCAGTAGTATCGGGTCGGGGAATAGGCAGCCCCAGCATTTT.

The chain has TRBV10-3 and TRBJ1-3; 9 bases line up with TRBD1. The CDR3 runs to 16 residues. The V and J ends lost 6 bases and 2 bases, in that order; junction bases with no gene match: 8. Germline-derived CDR1 and CDR2 are ENHRY and SYGVKD. CDR3: CAISPTGGIPGNTIYF. CDR3 in DNA: TGTGCCATCAGCCCGACAGGGGGTATCCCTGGAAACACCATATATTTT.

The sample holds many counts of this clone. The V gene is TRBV3-1 (or the pseudogene TRBV3-2), the J gene TRBJ2-3; 7 bases map to TRBD2. CDR3 length equals 15 residues. Germline V gene lookup returns CDR1 LGHDT and CDR2 YNNKEL (reference sequence). The V segment lost 1 base and the J segment 1 base; nucleotides outside the gene matches: 2. The DNA for the CDR3 is TGTGCCAGCAGCCAAGCACGGGGGGGCACAGATACGCAGTATTTT. Translation gives CASSQARGGTDTQYF.

The chain carries TRBV5-4 and TRBJ2-7, with 10 bases that match TRBD2. V shed 0 bases and J 6 bases; nucleotides not matched to a gene: 6. The CDR3 loop spans 15 amino acids. Germline-derived CDR1 and CDR2 are SGHNT and YYREEE (reference sequence). DNA for the CDR3: TGTGCCAGCAGCTTGGAAGGACTAGCGGCGGGCGAGCAGTACTTC. This gives the protein CASSLEGLAAGEQYF. Together with reference TRBV5-4 and TRBJ2-7, the CDR3 gives the full variable domain: ETGVTQSPTHLIKTRGQQVTLRCSSQSGHNTVSWYQQALGQGPQFIFQYYREEENGRGNFPPRFSGLQFPNYSSELNVNALELDDSALYLCASSLEGLAAGEQYFGPGTRLTVT.

This chain joins TRBV18 and TRBJ1-2, with D tentatively TRBD1 (6 bases). This CDR3 has 19 amino acids. Germline V gene sequence: CDR1 KGHSH, CDR2 LQKENI. Trimming cost V 0 bases and J 0 bases, with 20 bases left between them. The DNA for the CDR3 is TGTGCCAGCTCACCACCACCCCAACCCCCGGGACACCCTAACTATGGCTACACCTTC. It specifies CASSPPPQPPGHPNYGYTF.

The chain combines TRBV7-9 with TRBJ2-1, with 10 bases identical to TRBD1. Germline CDR1 is SEHNR and CDR2 is FQNEAQ (reference sequence). The CDR3 length is 18 residues. V gave up 7 bases and J gave up 4 bases; unmatched junction bases: 16. CDR3 in amino acids: CASNKPGLGQGLYNEQFF. DNA of the CDR3: TGTGCCAGCAACAAACCGGGATTGGGACAGGGGTTGTACAATGAGCAGTTCTTC.

The J gene is TRBJ2-1, the V gene TRBV7-8; 9 nucleotides line up with TRBD2. CDR3 size: 15 residues. The V gene's germline CDR1 is SGHVS and CDR2 FQNEAQ. V shed 3 bases and J 5 bases; nucleotides not matched to a gene: 5. CDR3 DNA sequence: TGTGCCAGCAGCTTGATGCGGGGGGGCCACAATGAGCAGTTCTTC. Its translation is CASSLMRGGHNEQFF.

V gene TRBV5-5 combines with J gene TRBJ1-2; possible D gene TRBD1, 5 bases. Germline CDR1 is SGHKS and CDR2 is YYEKEE (reference sequence). The CDR3 sequence is 14 residues long. The V and J ends lost 4 bases and 8 bases respectively, with 18 bases between them. The DNA for the CDR3 is TGTGCCAGCAGCCCTGGAACGTGGGGGGGAGGCTACACCTTC. Residues: CASSPGTWGGGYTF.

The rearrangement joins TRBV10-3 to TRBJ2-1; 13 positions match TRBD2. The CDR3 totals 15 residues. Germline V gene sequence: CDR1 ENHRY, CDR2 SYGVKD. The ends lost 6 bases at V and 4 bases at J; junction bases unmatched: 3. The CDR3, as DNA: TGTGCCATCAGAGGGGGACTAGCGGGATACAATGAGCAGTTCTTC. Amino acid sequence: CAIRGGLAGYNEQFF.

V is TRBV2 and J is TRBJ1-2; perhaps TRBD1 as D (6 bases). V dropped 7 bases and J dropped 0 bases, with 15 bases sitting between them. Germline V gene data show CDR1 as SNHLY and CDR2 as FYNNEI. The CDR3 is 15 amino acids. In DNA form, the CDR3 reads TGTGCCAGCACCCGAGGGGGGGTAGCTAACTATGGCTACACCTTC. This translates into CASTRGGVANYGYTF.

The gene calls are TRBV6-5 and TRBJ1-1; tentative D call: TRBD1 (5 bases). Deletions cut 8 bases from V and 0 bases from J, with 10 bases between. This CDR3 comprises 13 residues. The germline V gene has CDR1 MNHEY and CDR2 SVGAGI. The CDR3 DNA sequence: TGTGCCAGCGTTACAGGTATGAACACTGAAGCTTTCTTT. Protein product: CASVTGMNTEAFF.

V is TRBV28 and J is TRBJ1-4, with unresolved D. Trimming took 3 bases from V and 7 from J, leaving 12 bases between them. CDR1 is MDHEN, CDR2 SYDVKM, per germline. The CDR3 length is 14 residues. The CDR3 region has the DNA TGTGCCAGCAGTTTCTCGGGATCTGGTGAAAAACTGTTTTTT. Residues: CASSFSGSGEKLFF.

Points on this clone: Other nucleotide sequences in the sample specify the same CDR3. The chain is built from TRBV6-1 and TRBJ1-1; 7 bases line up with TRBD1. From germline, CDR1 is MNHNS and CDR2 SASEGT. With 2 bases clipped from V and 5 bases from J, the junction kept 2 bases outside the gene matches. The CDR3 length is 13 residues. Written as DNA, the CDR3 is TGTGCCAGCAGTGAAAGCAGGGGGACTGAAGCTTTCTTT. Protein sequence: CASSESRGTEAFF.

This CDR3 reads CSAREGGNTF. CDR3 nucleotide sequence: TGCAGTGCTAGAGAGGGGGGGAACACCTTC. The chain has TRBV20-1 and TRBJ1-2, with D possibly being TRBD1 (5 bases). CDR3 length: 10 amino acids. V dropped 0 bases and J dropped 12 bases, with 8 bases sitting between them. Looked up from germline, CDR1 is DFQATT and CDR2 is SNEGSKA (reference sequence).

This clone appeared a few times. The J gene is TRBJ2-7, the V gene TRBV7-2, with D maybe TRBD2 (5 bases). The CDR3 loop spans 13 amino acids. Germline V CDR1 and CDR2: SGHTA, FQGNSA. V was trimmed by 1 base and J by 6 bases, leaving 10 bases between them. CDR3 DNA sequence: TGTGCCAGCAGCTTAGTTGGACTCTCCGAGCAGTACTTC. It specifies CASSLVGLSEQYF.

A remark on this clone: The junction and the germline gene differ at one end; a read error may be behind it. This sample also contains other DNA sequences that code for the same CDR3. V is TRBV11-2 and J is TRBJ1-6; D is unresolved. Germline CDR1 and CDR2: SGHAT and FQNNGV. The CDR3 consists of 12 residues. CDR3 in DNA: TGTGCCAGCAGCTTGAGGAATTCACCCCTTCACTTT. This gives the protein CASSLRNSPLHF.

The chain couples TRBV4-1 to TRBJ1-5; tentative D call: TRBD1 (5 bases). The germline CDR1 and CDR2 sequences are MGHRA and YSYEKL. The V gene lost 0 bases and the J gene lost 3 bases, with 12 bases spanning the gap. The CDR3 totals 16 residues. The CDR3 region has the DNA TGCGCCAGCAGCCAAGATGAGGTAGGGGACAATCAGCCCCAGCATTTT. It specifies CASSQDEVGDNQPQHF.

The chain joins TRBV6-5 to TRBJ1-6; 7 bases agree with TRBD1. The CDR3 totals 11 residues. The V and J ends lost 5 bases and 18 bases, in that order; junction bases with no gene match: 7. Germline V lookup: CDR1 MNHEY, CDR2 SVGAGI. CDR3 nucleotide sequence: TGTGCCAGCAGTCCCGGGACAGTATCCCACTTT. Amino acid sequence: CASSPGTVSHF.

V is TRBV15 and J is TRBJ2-2, with 10 positions matching TRBD2. J lost 7 bases, V lost 3 bases, and 5 bases had no gene match. This CDR3 region has 15 residues. In germline, CDR1 is LNHNV, CDR2 YYDKDF (reference sequence). The CDR3 spells CATSSQRGGYGELFF. CDR3 nucleotides: TGTGCCACCAGCAGCCAGCGGGGGGGTTACGGGGAGCTGTTTTTT.

The chain recombines TRBV5-4 with TRBJ2-7, with 7 bases identical to TRBD1. The J segment lost 2 bases and the V segment lost 4 bases, leaving 9 bases of the junction unmatched. This CDR3 has 15 amino acids. From germline, CDR1 is SGHNT and CDR2 YYREEE (reference sequence). The CDR3 sequence is CASSDPGQFPYEQYF. CDR3 nucleotide sequence: TGTGCCAGCAGCGACCCGGGACAGTTCCCCTACGAGCAGTACTTC. The full variable domain, in which reference TRBV5-4 and TRBJ2-7 provide the parts outside the CDR3, is ETGVTQSPTHLIKTRGQQVTLRCSSQSGHNTVSWYQQALGQGPQFIFQYYREEENGRGNFPPRFSGLQFPNYSSELNVNALELDDSALYLCASSDPGQFPYEQYFGPGTRLTVT.

The chain is built from TRBV5-1 and TRBJ1-1; TRBD1 matches at 8 bases. The germline CDR1 and CDR2 sequences are SGHRS and YFSETQ. The CDR3 loop spans 14 amino acids. Unmatched junction bases numbered 6, after V lost 5 bases and J lost 3 bases. This CDR3 reads CASRRTGPDTEAFF. The CDR3 coding sequence is TGCGCCAGCAGAAGGACAGGGCCTGACACTGAAGCTTTCTTT.

The chain couples TRBV9 to TRBJ1-5; D gene ambiguous. Trimming shortened V by 2 bases and J by 4 bases, and 13 bases separated the two germline ends. Germline assignment: CDR1 SGDLS and CDR2 YYNGEE. The CDR3 totals 15 residues. The CDR3 region has the DNA TGTGCCAGCAGCGTTGATCCTGACGGGAATCAGCCCCAGCATTTT. Its protein product is CASSVDPDGNQPQHF.

The chain joins TRBV10-3 to TRBJ1-6; D not resolved. The germline V gene encodes CDR1 ENHRY and CDR2 SYGVKD. The CDR3 has 15 amino acids. The V gene lost 5 bases and the J gene lost 7 bases, with 15 bases spanning the gap. In DNA, the CDR3 is TGTGCCATCAGTCGGAGCGGCAGCGGGAATTCACCCCTCCACTTT. This sequence encodes CAISRSGSGNSPLHF.

The rearrangement joins TRBV19 to TRBJ2-2, with 12 positions matching TRBD1. Germline V gene sequence: CDR1 LNHDA, CDR2 SQIVND (reference sequence). The V gene end was trimmed by 4 bases and the J gene end by 5 bases; junction bases not matched to a gene: 8. The CDR3 runs 17 residues. CDR3 residues: CASSTPGQGARTGELFF. The CDR3 DNA is TGTGCCAGTAGTACCCCGGGACAGGGGGCAAGGACCGGGGAGCTGTTTTTT. Filled out from reference TRBV19 and TRBJ2-2, the complete variable domain reads DGGITQSPKYLFRKEGQNVTLSCEQNLNHDAMYWYRQDPGQGLRLIYYSQIVNDFQKGDIAEGYSVSREKKESFPLTVTSAQKNPTAFYLCASSTPGQGARTGELFFGEGSRLTVL.

The chain uses TRBV9 and TRBJ2-3, with 13 bases lining up with TRBD2. There are 20 residues in the CDR3. V shed 2 bases and J 4 bases; nucleotides not matched to a gene: 16. CDR1 SGDLS and CDR2 YYNGEE come from the germline V gene. This CDR3 reads CASSVLTSGGLGVPSDTQYF. The CDR3 region has the DNA TGTGCCAGCAGCGTCCTGACTAGCGGGGGGCTCGGAGTCCCGTCAGATACGCAGTATTTT. The variable domain in full, completed from reference TRBV9 and TRBJ2-3, reads DSGVTQTPKHLITATGQRVTLRCSPRSGDLSVYWYQQSLDQGLQFLIQYYNGEERAKGNILERFSAQQFPDLHSELNLSSLELGDSALYFCASSVLTSGGLGVPSDTQYFGPGTRLTVL.

The chain employs TRBV12-3 or TRBV12-4 and TRBJ1-2, with unresolved D. Trimming took off 1 base at V and 7 bases at J, with 7 bases between the two ends. This CDR3 is 12 amino acids long. This CDR3 reads CASSLVPGGYTF. The CDR3, as DNA: TGTGCCAGCAGTTTAGTTCCGGGTGGCTACACCTTC.

This CDR3 is CASSHTGTGTYEQYF. Here the CDR3 DNA reads TGTGCCAGCAGCCATACCGGGACAGGAACCTACGAGCAGTACTTC. This chain connects TRBV11-3 to TRBJ2-7; 8 bases are shared with TRBD1. V trimming: 5 bases; J trimming: 2 bases; junction bases outside the gene matches: 8. The germline V gene has CDR1 SGHNT and CDR2 YENEEA. The CDR3 contains 15 residues.

This clone was observed a few times. V and J are TRBV30 and TRBJ1-1, with D hard to call. Trimming took 0 bases from V and 6 from J, leaving 11 bases between them. The CDR3 loop spans 13 amino acids. CDR1 is GTSNPN and CDR2 is SVGIG in the germline V gene (reference sequence). The CDR3 here is CAWSVRTSAEAFF. The CDR3, as DNA: TGTGCCTGGAGTGTCAGGACTTCAGCTGAAGCTTTCTTT.

V gene TRBV13 combines with J gene TRBJ2-7; 9 nucleotides match TRBD1. V shed 5 bases and J 4 bases; nucleotides not matched to a gene: 6. Germline V gene sequence: CDR1 PRHDT, CDR2 FYEKMQ (reference sequence). CDR3 length equals 14 residues. Here the CDR3 DNA reads TGTGCCAGCAGCACCACAGGGGGCCCATACGAGCAGTACTTC. This sequence encodes CASSTTGGPYEQYF.

The V and J genes are TRBV3-1 (or the pseudogene TRBV3-2) and TRBJ1-2; TRBD1 aligns across 8 bases. With 2 bases clipped from V and 8 bases from J, the junction kept 7 bases outside the gene matches. Germline V CDR1 and CDR2: LGHDT, YNNKEL (reference sequence). This CDR3 contains 14 residues. The CDR3 sequence is CASSQNQGAGGYTF. The CDR3 nucleotides read TGTGCCAGCAGCCAAAATCAGGGGGCAGGGGGCTACACCTTC.

The rearrangement uses TRBV19 and TRBJ2-7, with 11 bases lining up with TRBD1. The CDR3 totals 14 residues. The germline V gene encodes CDR1 LNHDA and CDR2 SQIVND (reference sequence). V gave up 6 bases and J gave up 3 bases; unmatched junction bases: 4. The CDR3 DNA follows: TGTGCCAGTAGGGGACAGGGGGGAAACTACGAGCAGTACTTC. It encodes CASRGQGGNYEQYF.